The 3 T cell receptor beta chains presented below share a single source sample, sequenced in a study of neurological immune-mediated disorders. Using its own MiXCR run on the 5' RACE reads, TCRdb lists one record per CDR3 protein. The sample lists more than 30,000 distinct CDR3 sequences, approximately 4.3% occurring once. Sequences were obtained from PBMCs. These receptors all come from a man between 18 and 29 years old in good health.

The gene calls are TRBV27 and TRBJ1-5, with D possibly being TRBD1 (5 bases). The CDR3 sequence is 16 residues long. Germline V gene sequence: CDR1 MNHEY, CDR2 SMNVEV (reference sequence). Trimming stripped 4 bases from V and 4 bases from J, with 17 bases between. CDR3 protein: CASSSPGQEGNQPQHF. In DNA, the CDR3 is TGTGCCAGCAGTTCCCCAGGGCAGGAGGGTAATCAGCCCCAGCATTTT.

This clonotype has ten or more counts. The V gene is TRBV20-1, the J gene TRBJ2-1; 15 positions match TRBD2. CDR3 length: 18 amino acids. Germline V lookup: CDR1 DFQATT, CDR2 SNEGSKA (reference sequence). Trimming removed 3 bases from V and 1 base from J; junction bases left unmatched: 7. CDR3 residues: CSASSGTSGGLSYNEQFF. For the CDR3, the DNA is TGCAGTGCTAGCTCCGGGACTAGCGGGGGGCTTTCCTACAATGAGCAGTTCTTC.

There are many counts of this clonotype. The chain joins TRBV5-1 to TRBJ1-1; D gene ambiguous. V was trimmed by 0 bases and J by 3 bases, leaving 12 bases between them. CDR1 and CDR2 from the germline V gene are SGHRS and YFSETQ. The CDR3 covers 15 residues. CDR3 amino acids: CASSLGRFGDTEAFF. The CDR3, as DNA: TGCGCCAGCAGCTTGGGCAGGTTTGGCGACACTGAAGCTTTCTTT.